This T cell receptor (beta chain) was captured by sequencing in a study of blood T cell repertoires in COVID-19. Study-wide background: There were acute and convalescent COVID-19 samples, and they came from the United States, Italy and Spain. PBMCs, B-cell-depleted T cells, or T cells were the source of the cDNA or gDNA that made up the material.

V lost 0 bases and J 6 bases, leaving 11 bases between the germline ends. The V gene's germline CDR1 is MGHRA and CDR2 YSYEKL. The CDR3 covers 15 residues. Profiled with immunoSEQ multiplex PCR; TCRdb holds only in-frame clones, not every one. The table shows about 230,000 clones, with 80% to 90% occurring only once. The chain links TRBV4-1 to TRBJ2-2; maybe TRBD2 (5 bases). Material: peripheral blood. The receptor was derived from a man aged 40-49 years with active or convalescent COVID-19. The CDR3: CASSQELGRSGELFF. Written as DNA, the CDR3 is TGCGCCAGCAGCCAAGAACTAGGCCGGTCCGGGGAGCTGTTTTTT.